This T cell receptor beta chain was captured in a study of control samples from healthy donors and cancer patients. Germline CDR1 reads MNHNS; CDR2 reads SASEGT. V lost 4 bases and J lost 3, with 15 bases in between. There are 16 residues in the CDR3. TCRdb's copy holds only in-frame clones and misses some; the assay was immunoSEQ multiplex PCR. In the table there are about 150,000 clones, about 94% of which are singletons. What was sequenced was blood. The TCR comes from a middle-aged man in good health. The chain is built from TRBV6-1 and TRBJ1-4; maybe TRBD1 (5 bases). The CDR3 reads CASSVRDSKPNEKLFF. Written as DNA, the CDR3 is TGTGCCAGCAGTGTAAGGGACTCTAAGCCTAATGAAAAACTGTTTTTT.